The subject of this entry is one TCR beta chain. The antigen it recognizes is unknown. Base qualities are not provided; no much larger clone lies one nucleotide away. The sample is drawn from a study of blood T cell repertoires in COVID-19 (dated by TCRdb to between 2020 and 2021). About the investigation overall: Samples covering the acute and convalescent phases of COVID-19 were provided by collaborators in the United States, Italy and Spain. The material from the prospective study consisted of cDNA or gDNA derived from T cells, B-cell-depleted T cells, or PBMCs. The dataset comprised deeply sampled blood TCRbeta repertoires from subjects exposed to, actively infected with, or recovered from COVID-19. The repertoires were made available in a free public database intended to serve as a resource for research on the immune response to SARS-CoV-2. The samples were drawn from the first 160 participants of the ongoing ImmuneRACE study and from roughly 1,300 subjects provided by 6 global collaborators. Nearly every sample came with metadata listing a de-identified subject ID, COVID-19 status, age in years and sex. Where available, HLA class I and class II types were taken from metadata supplied by the sample provider and were not determined by assay-based typing. Paper-wide results and their limitations: The quantity of clinical and demographic metadata differed by source and by participant and was supplied without curation.

TCRbeta CDR3 regions were amplified from genomic DNA using the immunoSEQ Assay, a bias-controlled multiplex PCR. Under the source paper's analysis protocol: The number of nucleated cells in each sample was estimated from the amplification of reference gene primers within the assay. Sequence reads were collapsed and filtered to measure the absolute abundance of every unique TCRbeta CDR3 rearrangement. For each sample, productive Simpson clonality was calculated by taking the square root of Simpson's diversity index across productive rearrangements. Drawn from immuneACCESS, this table holds only the in-frame rearrangements with V and J called that TCRdb kept. Clones are partly lost; checked studies trace under half to an unresolved V gene and leave the rest unexplained. For V, J and clone size, that table is used; D and trimming come from the DNA. Recorded for this sample are about 160,000 clones; roughly 80% of them occurred a single time. The leading ten clones occupy approximately 5.6% of the sample.

In the prospective study, participants were about 18 to 95 years old, resided in 24 geographic areas of the United States, and were enrolled through a virtual design. To assign participants to cohorts, the prospective study relied on clinical history that participants themselves reported in a screening survey and a study questionnaire. In the prospective study, mobile phlebotomists collected whole blood, serum and a nasopharyngeal or oropharyngeal swab from each participant. Participants in the prospective study had the option to provide additional blood draws and questionnaires over a roughly 2-month period. Before DNA extraction, prospective study blood samples were shipped either frozen or at room temperature. Taken from the germline V gene (reference sequence), the CDR1 and CDR2 loops are LGHDT and YNNKEL. The junction shows trimming of 1 base on V and 0 bases on J, plus 17 bases between the germline ends. The CDR3 numbers 18 residues from cysteine through phenylalanine. Here the CDR3 DNA is all that survives: 54 bases in frame from base 1.

The V and J genes are TRBV3-1 (or the pseudogene TRBV3-2) and TRBJ2-3; TRBD1 is possibly the D segment (6 matching bases). This TCR was recovered from a woman in her thirties or forties with acute COVID-19. The material sequenced was PBMCs or T cells enriched from blood (not recorded which). The CDR3 in this case is CASSQVHGTLTSTDTQYF. In nucleotides, the sequence is TGTGCCAGCAGCCAAGTCCACGGGACACTCACTAGCACAGATACGCAGTATTTT.